The 16 T cell receptor beta chains reported below all come from one sample, sequenced in a study of T-cell reconstitution after alpha-beta-depleted transplantation in children. A library of TCRbeta sequences, prepared with unique molecular identifiers, was generated. MiXCR, run by TCRdb on the PCR reads, gives a single entry per CDR3 protein. The table lists 500,000 or so distinct CDR3 sequences, about an eighth of them singletons. Specimen: PBMCs, mostly from graft donor cells, collected 180 days after TCRalphabeta/CD19-depleted stem cell transplant. The receptors originated from a female patient between 2 and 15 years old who had a stem cell transplant for aplastic anemia, so the T cells may come from the graft donor.

This rearrangement joins TRBV7-2 to TRBJ2-2; D is perhaps TRBD2 (6 bases). The germline V gene has CDR1 SGHTA and CDR2 FQGNSA. Between the trimmed V and J ends, which lost 2 bases and 0 bases, there was a span of 13 bases. This CDR3 contains 17 residues. The CDR3 here is CASSLRGSGANTGELFF. The CDR3 region has the DNA TGTGCCAGCAGCTTACGGGGGTCAGGAGCGAACACCGGGGAGCTGTTTTTT.

J is TRBJ2-7 and V is TRBV20-1; the match to TRBD1 covers 12 bases. The CDR3 sequence is 17 residues long. CDR1 is DFQATT and CDR2 is SNEGSKA in the germline V gene (reference sequence). The V segment lost 5 bases and the J segment 3 bases; nucleotides outside the gene matches: 14. The CDR3 DNA sequence: TGCAGTGCTTCGGGACAGGGGGCGCCCCCACCTAACTACGAGCAGTACTTC. Translating it yields CSASGQGAPPPNYEQYF.

This clonotype occurred a few times. The chain joins TRBV5-6 to TRBJ2-2, with D perhaps matching TRBD2 (5 bases). The CDR3 consists of 16 residues. The V end lost 5 bases, the J end lost 1 base, and 15 bases lay between the germline ends. The germline CDR1 and CDR2 sequences are SGHDT and YYEEEE. This CDR3 is CASRPRTPLNTGELFF. CDR3 DNA sequence: TGTGCCAGCAGACCACGGACTCCCTTGAACACCGGGGAGCTGTTTTTT.

This chain uses TRBV10-3 with TRBJ2-1; a possible D gene is TRBD2 (5 bases). CDR3 length: 12 residues. CDR1 and CDR2 from the germline V gene are ENHRY and SYGVKD. V was pared by 10 bases and J by 6 bases, with 13 bases between. The CDR3, as DNA: TGTGCCACCGGACTTGGCACCAATGAGCAGTTCTTC. This encodes CATGLGTNEQFF.

This clonotype was seen a few times. The chain recombines TRBV7-2 with TRBJ1-4; possible D gene TRBD1, 6 bases. The ends were cut back, 5 bases at V and 4 bases at J, with 11 bases in the middle. The CDR3 totals 14 residues. Germline CDR1 and CDR2: SGHTA and FQGNSA. CDR3 nucleotides: TGTGCCAGCAGCCCTCGACAGGATAATGAAAAACTGTTTTTT. Its protein is CASSPRQDNEKLFF. Based on the CDR3 plus reference TRBV7-2 and TRBJ1-4, the full variable domain is GAGVSQSPSNKVTEKGKDVELRCDPISGHTALYWYRQSLGQGLEFLIYFQGNSAPDKSGLPSDRFSAERTGGSVSTLTIQRTQQEDSAVYLCASSPRQDNEKLFFGSGTQLSVL.

A few counts support this clonotype. The chain combines TRBV28 with TRBJ1-6; the D gene is possibly TRBD1 (6 bases). CDR1 and CDR2 from the germline V gene are MDHEN and SYDVKM. V lost 5 bases and J lost 5, with 16 bases in between. The CDR3 runs 16 residues. Here the CDR3 reads CASSRFQGRDNSPLHF. CDR3 DNA sequence: TGTGCCAGCAGTCGATTCCAGGGGAGAGATAATTCACCCCTCCACTTT. The whole variable domain, filled in from reference TRBV28 and TRBJ1-6, reads DVKVTQSSRYLVKRTGEKVFLECVQDMDHENMFWYRQDPGLGLRLIYFSYDVKMKEKGDIPEGYSVSREKKERFSLILESASTNQTSMYLCASSRFQGRDNSPLHFGNGTRLTVT.

The genes are TRBV9 and TRBJ2-1; tentatively, D is TRBD1 (5 bases). V was clipped by 3 bases and J by 7 bases, with 20 bases between them. The CDR3 covers 16 residues. Germline CDR1 SGDLS, CDR2 YYNGEE. CDR3 amino acids: CASSAPRFTGENEQFF. The CDR3 DNA reads TGTGCCAGCAGCGCGCCCCGATTTACAGGAGAGAATGAGCAGTTCTTC.

The chain couples TRBV6-5 to TRBJ1-1; D perhaps matches TRBD1 (5 bases). The CDR3 covers 14 residues. The V end was cut by 2 bases, the J end by 8 bases, with 15 bases between. Looked up from germline, CDR1 is MNHEY and CDR2 is SVGAGI. CDR3 bases: TGTGCCAGCAGTTACCTAGGTCAGGGCGTCGAAGCTTTCTTT. This translates into CASSYLGQGVEAFF.

The chain combines TRBV12-3 or TRBV12-4 with TRBJ1-2, with no clear D. The CDR3 runs 13 residues. Trimming pared 4 bases from V and 7 bases from J, leaving 13 bases between. The CDR3 protein is CASSSQRAVGYTF. CDR3 DNA: TGTGCCAGCAGTTCCCAAAGGGCCGTTGGCTACACCTTC.

This clonotype was seen repeatedly, ten times or more. The J gene is TRBJ2-5, the V gene TRBV29-1; D ambiguous. V lost 6 bases, J lost 5 bases, and 16 bases lay in between. This CDR3 is 13 amino acids long. CDR1 SQVTM and CDR2 ANQGSEA come from the germline V gene. CDR3 in amino acids: CSVPQGFGETQYF. The CDR3, as DNA: TGCAGCGTGCCCCAAGGGTTCGGGGAGACCCAGTACTTC.

The V and J genes are TRBV7-3 and TRBJ2-7, with D perhaps matching TRBD2 (5 bases). The CDR3 loop spans 18 amino acids. CDR1 is SGHTA and CDR2 is FQGTGA in the germline V gene. V lost 2 bases to trimming and J lost 3 bases, with 23 bases between them. The CDR3 reads CASSLYVLEGGRNYEQYF. DNA of the CDR3: TGTGCCAGCAGCTTATATGTATTGGAAGGAGGACGGAACTACGAGCAGTACTTC.

This chain connects TRBV19 to TRBJ1-4, with D unresolved. V was cut by 7 bases and J by 0 bases, with 9 bases left in between. The CDR3 extends over 14 amino acids. Per the germline V gene, CDR1 is LNHDA and CDR2 is SQIVND (reference sequence). The CDR3: CASNGRSTNEKLFF. The CDR3 nucleotides are TGTGCCAGTAATGGCCGATCAACTAATGAAAAACTGTTTTTT.

This clonotype was seen a few times. The gene calls are TRBV12-3 or TRBV12-4 and TRBJ2-6; D ambiguous. This CDR3 spans 15 amino acids. Trimming shortened V by 5 bases and J by 0 bases, and 8 bases separated the two germline ends. The CDR3 protein is CASSATSSGANVLTF. The DNA for the CDR3 is TGTGCCAGCAGTGCAACGAGCTCTGGGGCCAACGTCCTGACTTTC.

This clonotype appeared a few times. The rearrangement links TRBV7-9 to TRBJ2-7, with 7 positions matching TRBD1. This CDR3 contains 15 residues. CDR1 is SEHNR, CDR2 FQNEAQ, per germline (reference sequence). V lost 3 bases and J lost 2; bases outside the gene matches: 7. CDR3 nucleotide sequence: TGTGCCAGCAGCTTTTCGGACAGGTATACCTACGAGCAGTACGTC. Translating gives CASSFSDRYTYEQYV.

The J gene is TRBJ2-7, the V gene TRBV29-1; D is perhaps TRBD2 (5 bases). Per the germline V gene, CDR1 is SQVTM and CDR2 is ANQGSEA. The CDR3 spans 14 residues. V lost 7 bases and J lost 4, with 20 bases in between. CDR3 in DNA: TGCAGCGCCTCTGCCCCTGACCGGGGATACGAGCAGTACTTC. This encodes CSASAPDRGYEQYF.

This sequence joins TRBV4-1 and TRBJ1-2, with a possible D match to TRBD1 (5 bases). The CDR3 spans 16 residues. Trimming left V 1 base short and J 4 bases short, with 16 bases between. Germline V gene sequence: CDR1 MGHRA, CDR2 YSYEKL. The DNA for the CDR3 is TGCGCCAGCAGCCAAGGGGTGCCGACAGTCAGCTATGGCTACACCTTC. This gives the protein CASSQGVPTVSYGYTF.